This entry lists 27 T cell receptor beta chains sequenced from one sample in a study of T cell responses to AZD1222 COVID-19 vaccine. Some clones are missing from TCRdb's copy, which holds only in-frame ones; the method was immunoSEQ multiplex PCR. The table records some 150,000 clones, 75% to 90% of them present only once. The specimen was peripheral blood, collected after recovery from COVID-19. The receptor source for this set is an adult who had recovered from COVID-19.

This chain uses TRBV9 with TRBJ1-4; TRBD1 matches 10 bases. With V trimmed by 0 bases and J by 12 bases, 8 bases remained unmatched. Germline values: CDR1 SGDLS, CDR2 YYNGEE. The CDR3 is 15 residues long. CDR3 bases: TGTGCCAGCAGCGTAGGGACAGGGGGGCGCCTTCAACTGTTTTTT. It translates to CASSVGTGGRLQLFF.

J is TRBJ2-1 and V is TRBV3-1 (or the pseudogene TRBV3-2), with D maybe TRBD2 (5 bases). In germline, CDR1 is LGHDT, CDR2 YNNKEL (reference sequence). This CDR3 has 14 residues. With 3 bases removed from V and 6 bases from J, the gap between germline ends came to 12 bases. This CDR3 is CASSQGLALNEQFF. For the CDR3, the DNA is TGTGCCAGCAGCCAGGGCCTAGCCCTCAATGAGCAGTTCTTC.

This clone was observed a single time. The rearrangement uses TRBV18 and TRBJ1-6; D might be TRBD1 (5 bases). The germline V gene has CDR1 KGHSH and CDR2 LQKENI. There are 16 residues in the CDR3. Deletions cut 6 bases from V and 8 bases from J, with 20 bases between. The CDR3 spells CASSLTDGDFYSPLHF. CDR3 bases: TGTGCCAGCTCGCTAACCGATGGGGACTTCTATTCACCCCTCCACTTT.

This clone has only one observation. The CDR3, as DNA: TGCGCCAGCAGCTTGTCCGGAGTCGCCTACGAGCAGTACTTC. It codes for CASSLSGVAYEQYF. The chain joins TRBV5-1 to TRBJ2-7; D is uncertain. The germline V gene encodes CDR1 SGHRS and CDR2 YFSETQ. V lost 1 base and J lost 2, with 10 bases in between. The CDR3 is made up of 14 amino acids.

This CDR3 reads CASSGTRDLNEQFF. The DNA for the CDR3 is TGTGCCAGCAGTGGGACCAGGGATTTGAATGAGCAGTTCTTC. The rearrangement links TRBV2 to TRBJ2-1; perhaps TRBD1 as D (5 bases). The CDR3 consists of 14 residues. The ends were cut back, 4 bases at V and 7 bases at J, with 14 bases in the middle. CDR1 and CDR2 from the germline V gene are SNHLY and FYNNEI. Full variable domain (outside the CDR3, taken from reference TRBV2 and TRBJ2-1): EPEVTQTPSHQVTQMGQEVILRCVPISNHLYFYWYRQILGQKVEFLVSFYNNEISEKSEIFDDQFSVERPDGSNFTLKIRSTKLEDSAMYFCASSGTRDLNEQFFGPGTRLTVL.

This clone was detected a few times. The chain combines TRBV10-2 with TRBJ1-1, with D perhaps matching TRBD1 (6 bases). The CDR3 runs to 14 residues. V was pared by 6 bases and J by 3 bases, with 14 bases between. Germline values: CDR1 WSHSY, CDR2 SAAADI. The CDR3 bases are TGCGCCAGCAGGGCCCAGGGGCGGGACACTGAAGCTTTCTTT. Its translation: CASRAQGRDTEAFF.

This chain joins TRBV7-9 and TRBJ2-1; 11 nucleotides line up with TRBD2. The CDR3 spans 15 residues. V lost 1 base and J lost 4; bases outside the gene matches: 0. Germline V gene sequence: CDR1 SEHNR, CDR2 FQNEAQ (reference sequence). DNA of the CDR3: TGTGCCAGCAGCTTAGGACTAGCGGGATACAATGAGCAGTTCTTC. The encoded protein is CASSLGLAGYNEQFF.

The chain is built from TRBV19 and TRBJ1-5; 8 positions match TRBD1. The V gene end was trimmed by 8 bases and the J gene end by 6 bases; junction bases not matched to a gene: 9. Germline CDR1 is LNHDA and CDR2 is SQIVND (reference sequence). There are 14 residues in the CDR3. DNA for the CDR3: TGTGCCAGTGCCGGACAGGGAGGGCGTCAGCCCCAGCATTTT. Translated: CASAGQGGRQPQHF.

In regard to this clone: The same CDR3 arises from other DNA sequences in this sample as well. V and J are TRBV28 and TRBJ1-2, with 7 bases identical to TRBD1. V gave up 5 bases and J gave up 4 bases; unmatched junction bases: 4. CDR3 length equals 13 residues. Germline V gives CDR1 MDHEN, CDR2 SYDVKM. CDR3 residues: CASSLGQIYGYTF. The CDR3 nucleotides read TGTGCCAGCAGTCTGGGACAGATCTATGGCTACACCTTC.

This chain connects TRBV10-1 to TRBJ2-2; TRBD2 agrees at 7 bases. This CDR3 is 16 amino acids long. Losses at the gene ends were 1 base for V and 0 bases for J; bases not matched to a gene: 2. Germline V gives CDR1 WNHNN, CDR2 SYGVQD (reference sequence). The CDR3 spells CASSEWEGSNTGELFF. CDR3 nucleotides: TGCGCCAGCAGTGAGTGGGAGGGGTCGAACACCGGGGAGCTGTTTTTT.

The gene calls are TRBV6-5 and TRBJ2-1; 12 bases are a match to TRBD1. Germline V lookup: CDR1 MNHEY, CDR2 SVGAGI. Losses at the gene ends were 8 bases for V and 7 bases for J; bases not matched to a gene: 6. The CDR3 extends over 14 amino acids. CDR3 region: CASYRDRGRNEQFF. The CDR3 bases are TGTGCCAGCTACCGGGACAGGGGGCGAAATGAGCAGTTCTTC.

V gene TRBV7-8 combines with J gene TRBJ2-2; D not certain. The CDR3 consists of 14 residues. V lost 5 bases, J lost 4 bases, and 11 bases lay in between. Looked up from germline, CDR1 is SGHVS and CDR2 is FQNEAQ. CDR3 sequence reads: CASSRTGPTGELFF. For the CDR3, the DNA is TGTGCCAGCAGCCGCACGGGCCCCACCGGGGAGCTGTTTTTT.

The chain links TRBV5-4 to TRBJ2-3; no reliable D call. There are 11 residues in the CDR3. The V and J ends lost 4 bases and 8 bases respectively, with 8 bases between them. Per germline, CDR1 SGHNT and CDR2 YYREEE (reference sequence). The CDR3 protein is CASSVATTQYF. In DNA, the CDR3 is TGTGCCAGCAGCGTCGCTACTACGCAGTATTTT.

V gene TRBV4-3 combines with J gene TRBJ1-2; D ambiguous. There are 14 residues in the CDR3. V lost 0 bases to trimming and J lost 4 bases, with 9 bases between them. Germline V gives CDR1 LGHNA, CDR2 YSLEER. CDR3 nucleotides: TGCGCCAGCAGCCAAGATGGAATGGCCTATGGCTACACCTTC. It encodes CASSQDGMAYGYTF.

The V and J genes are TRBV6-2 or TRBV6-3 and TRBJ1-4; D gene ambiguous. Germline CDR1 and CDR2: MNHEY and SVGEGT. V lost 2 bases to trimming and J lost 8 bases, with 12 bases between them. The CDR3 is made up of 14 amino acids. CDR3 nucleotide sequence: TGTGCCAGCAGTTACATGGGCCCAGGAGAAAAACTGTTTTTT. Encoded protein: CASSYMGPGEKLFF.

The chain combines TRBV6-4 with TRBJ2-3; 9 positions match TRBD2. CDR1 is MRHNA and CDR2 is SNTAGT in the germline V gene. The junction had 9 bases not matched to a gene; V was cut back by 4 bases and J by 4 bases. This CDR3 spans 16 amino acids. The CDR3 spells CASSVESAGGPDTQYF. CDR3 in DNA: TGTGCCAGCAGTGTGGAGTCCGCGGGAGGGCCAGATACGCAGTATTTT.

This rearrangement joins TRBV28 to TRBJ1-4, with D unclear. CDR1 MDHEN and CDR2 SYDVKM come from the germline V gene. Trimming stripped 3 bases from V and 6 bases from J, with 5 bases between. This CDR3 spans 12 amino acids. The CDR3 DNA follows: TGTGCCAGCAGTTTCGCCTATGAAAAACTGTTTTTT. Its translation is CASSFAYEKLFF.

V usage is TRBV9 and J usage is TRBJ1-2, with 8 bases lining up with TRBD1. Germline CDR1 and CDR2: SGDLS and YYNGEE. After removal of 0 bases from V and 6 bases from J, the junction contained 7 bases not matched to a gene. CDR3 length: 15 amino acids. Written as DNA, the CDR3 is TGTGCCAGCAGCGTAGACCCGACAGGGGTTGATGGCTACACCTTC. This translates into CASSVDPTGVDGYTF.

This clone was found a few times. The rearrangement links TRBV9 to TRBJ2-2, with 8 bases aligning to TRBD1. CDR3 size: 15 residues. Per the germline V gene, CDR1 is SGDLS and CDR2 is YYNGEE. J was trimmed by 4 bases and V by 4 bases; bases with no gene match: 6. The CDR3 spells CASSPRQGTTGELFF. In DNA form, the CDR3 reads TGTGCCAGCAGCCCCCGACAGGGGACCACCGGGGAGCTGTTTTTT.

DNA of the CDR3: TGTGCCAGCAGTTTTGGACAAGGAACCTACGAGCAGTACTTC. It encodes CASSFGQGTYEQYF. The V call is TRBV27, the J call TRBJ2-7, with a tentative D call TRBD1 (5 bases). The CDR3 is 14 amino acids. Trimming removed 3 bases at V and 2 bases at J, with 11 bases between. The germline V gene encodes CDR1 MNHEY and CDR2 SMNVEV (reference sequence).

As DNA, the CDR3 is TGTGCCAGCAGATACCAGGGTACTGAAGCTTTCTTT. It encodes CASRYQGTEAFF. V usage is TRBV28 and J usage is TRBJ1-1; D possibly corresponds to TRBD1 (5 bases). Germline assignment: CDR1 MDHEN and CDR2 SYDVKM. Trimming took 6 bases from V and 5 from J, leaving 10 bases between them. The CDR3 is 12 residues long.

The chain couples TRBV9 to TRBJ2-3, with 7 bases fitting TRBD2. Germline trimming cut 1 base from V and 3 bases from J; bases unmatched to any gene: 5. The CDR3 spans 15 residues. CDR1 and CDR2 (germline): SGDLS, YYNGEE. The CDR3 reads CASSVMSSGTDTQYF. For the CDR3, the DNA is TGTGCCAGCAGCGTAATGTCTAGCGGAACAGATACGCAGTATTTT.

The rearrangement joins TRBV7-3 to TRBJ2-1; 9 nucleotides line up with TRBD1. The CDR3 is made up of 15 amino acids. Germline lookup yields CDR1 SGHTA and CDR2 FQGTGA. J was trimmed by 8 bases and V by 3 bases; bases with no gene match: 8. CDR3 nucleotides: TGTGCCAGCAGCTTGTTGGCGGGACAGGGCTATGAGCAGTTCTTC. It yields the protein CASSLLAGQGYEQFF.

The rearrangement joins TRBV6-6 to TRBJ2-7; the D gene is possibly TRBD1 (5 bases). The CDR3 has 16 amino acids. Germline lookup yields CDR1 MNHNY and CDR2 SVGAGI (reference sequence). Trimming took off 2 bases at V and 0 bases at J, with 14 bases between the two ends. This CDR3 reads CASSYTRQPISYEQYF. CDR3 bases: TGTGCCAGCAGTTACACCAGACAGCCGATCTCCTACGAGCAGTACTTC.

This clone was seen more than once but under ten times. The chain has TRBV4-3 and TRBJ2-7, with a tentative D call TRBD1 (5 bases). The CDR3 is 13 residues long. With 4 bases removed from V and 5 bases from J, the gap between germline ends came to 12 bases. CDR1 is LGHNA and CDR2 is YSLEER in the germline V gene. CDR3 in DNA: TGCGCCAGCAGCCGGCTTCAGGGAAACGAGCAGTACTTC. It codes for CASSRLQGNEQYF.

V gene TRBV25-1 combines with J gene TRBJ1-3; 10 bases are shared with TRBD1. Germline assignment: CDR1 MGHDK and CDR2 SYGVNS. This CDR3 is built from 15 residues. V shed 4 bases and J 2 bases; nucleotides not matched to a gene: 2. The CDR3 protein is CASSGDRGAGNTIYF. DNA for the CDR3: TGTGCCAGCAGTGGGGACAGGGGAGCTGGAAACACCATATATTTT.

CDR3 bases: TGTGCCAGGCTCGGGGTATCCGACGAGCAGTACTTC. Encoded protein: CARLGVSDEQYF. The rearrangement links TRBV19 to TRBJ2-7; the D gene is possibly TRBD2 (5 bases). Germline CDR1 and CDR2: LNHDA and SQIVND (reference sequence). The CDR3 is made up of 12 amino acids. V gave up 9 bases and J gave up 5 bases, with 14 bases separating them.